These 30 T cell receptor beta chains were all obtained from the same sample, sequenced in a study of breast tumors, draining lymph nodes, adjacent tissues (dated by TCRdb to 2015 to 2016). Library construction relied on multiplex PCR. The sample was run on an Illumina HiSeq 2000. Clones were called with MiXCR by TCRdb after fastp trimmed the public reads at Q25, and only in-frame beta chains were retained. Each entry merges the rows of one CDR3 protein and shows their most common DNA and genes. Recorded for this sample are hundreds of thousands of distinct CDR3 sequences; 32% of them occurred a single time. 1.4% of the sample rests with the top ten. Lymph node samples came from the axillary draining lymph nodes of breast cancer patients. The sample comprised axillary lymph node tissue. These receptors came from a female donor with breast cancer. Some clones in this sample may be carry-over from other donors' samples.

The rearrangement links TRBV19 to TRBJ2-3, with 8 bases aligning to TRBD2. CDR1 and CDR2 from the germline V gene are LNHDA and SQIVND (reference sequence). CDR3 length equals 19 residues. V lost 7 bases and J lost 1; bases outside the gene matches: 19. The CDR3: CASIPTGTRTPTRTDTQYF. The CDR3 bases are TGTGCCAGTATCCCTACCGGGACTAGGACACCCACACGCACAGATACGCAGTATTTT.

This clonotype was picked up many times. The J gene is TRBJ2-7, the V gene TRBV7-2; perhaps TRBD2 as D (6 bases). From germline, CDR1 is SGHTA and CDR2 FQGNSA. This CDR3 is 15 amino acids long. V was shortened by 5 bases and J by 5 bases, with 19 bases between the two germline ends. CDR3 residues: CASSPLITSYHEQYF. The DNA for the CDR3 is TGTGCCAGCAGCCCGCTTATTACTAGCTACCACGAGCAGTACTTC.

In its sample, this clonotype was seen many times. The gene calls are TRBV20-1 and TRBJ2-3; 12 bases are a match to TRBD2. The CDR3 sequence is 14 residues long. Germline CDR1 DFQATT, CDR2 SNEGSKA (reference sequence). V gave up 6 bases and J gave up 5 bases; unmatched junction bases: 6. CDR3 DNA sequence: TGCAGTGCCCGACTAGCGGGAGCGGGAGATACGCAGTATTTT. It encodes CSARLAGAGDTQYF.

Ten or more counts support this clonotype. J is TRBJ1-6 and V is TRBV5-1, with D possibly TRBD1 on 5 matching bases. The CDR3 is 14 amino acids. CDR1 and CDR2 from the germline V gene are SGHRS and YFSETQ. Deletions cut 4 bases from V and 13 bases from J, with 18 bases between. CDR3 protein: CASSHGTPESPLHF. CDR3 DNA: TGCGCCAGCAGCCATGGGACCCCAGAGTCGCCCCTCCACTTT.

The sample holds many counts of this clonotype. The CDR3 sequence: CATSDKTGIAETQYF. The CDR3 nucleotides are TGTGCCACCAGTGATAAGACAGGGATCGCAGAGACCCAGTACTTC. The V call is TRBV24-1, the J call TRBJ2-5, with 7 bases that match TRBD1. The CDR3 runs 15 residues. CDR1 and CDR2 (germline): KGHDR, SFDVKD. J lost 4 bases, V lost 3 bases, and 7 bases had no gene match.

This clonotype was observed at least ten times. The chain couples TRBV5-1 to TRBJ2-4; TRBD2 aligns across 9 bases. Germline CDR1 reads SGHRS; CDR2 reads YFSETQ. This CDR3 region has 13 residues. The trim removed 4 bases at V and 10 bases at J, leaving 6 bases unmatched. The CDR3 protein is CASSEASGIIQYF. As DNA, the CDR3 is TGCGCCAGCAGCGAAGCTAGCGGGATTATTCAGTACTTC.

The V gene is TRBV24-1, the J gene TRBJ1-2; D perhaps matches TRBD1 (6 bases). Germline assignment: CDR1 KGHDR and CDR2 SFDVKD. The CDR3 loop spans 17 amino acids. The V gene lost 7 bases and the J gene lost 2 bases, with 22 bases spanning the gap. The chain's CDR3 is CATRDTFGGGQNYGYTF. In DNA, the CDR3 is TGTGCCACCAGAGACACCTTCGGCGGGGGGCAAAACTATGGCTACACCTTC.

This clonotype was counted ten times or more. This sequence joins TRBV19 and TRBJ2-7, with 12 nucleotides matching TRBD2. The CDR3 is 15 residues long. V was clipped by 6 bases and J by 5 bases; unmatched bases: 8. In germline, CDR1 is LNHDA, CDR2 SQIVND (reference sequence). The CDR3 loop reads CASSLTSGRLDEQYF. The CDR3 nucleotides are TGTGCCAGTAGCCTCACTAGCGGGAGGCTCGACGAGCAGTACTTC.

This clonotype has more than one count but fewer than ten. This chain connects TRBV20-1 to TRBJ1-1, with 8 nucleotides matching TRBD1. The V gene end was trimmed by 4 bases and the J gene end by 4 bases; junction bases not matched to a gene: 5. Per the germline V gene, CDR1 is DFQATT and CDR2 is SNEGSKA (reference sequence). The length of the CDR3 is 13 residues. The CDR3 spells CSATGGAATEAFF. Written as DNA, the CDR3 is TGCAGTGCTACAGGGGGCGCAGCCACTGAAGCTTTCTTT.

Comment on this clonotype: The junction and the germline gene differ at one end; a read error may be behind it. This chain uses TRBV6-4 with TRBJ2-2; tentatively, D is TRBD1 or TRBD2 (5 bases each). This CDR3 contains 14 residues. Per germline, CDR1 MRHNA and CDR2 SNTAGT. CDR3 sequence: CASSREGDTGERFF. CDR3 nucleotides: TGTGCCAGCAGTCGAGAAGGGGATACCGGGGAGCGGTTTTTT.

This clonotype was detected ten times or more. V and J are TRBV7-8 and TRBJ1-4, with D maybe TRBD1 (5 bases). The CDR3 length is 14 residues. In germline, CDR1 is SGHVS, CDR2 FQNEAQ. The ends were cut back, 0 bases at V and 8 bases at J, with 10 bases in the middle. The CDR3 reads CASSLAGVGEKLFF. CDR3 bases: TGTGCCAGCAGCTTAGCAGGGGTAGGAGAAAAACTGTTTTTT.

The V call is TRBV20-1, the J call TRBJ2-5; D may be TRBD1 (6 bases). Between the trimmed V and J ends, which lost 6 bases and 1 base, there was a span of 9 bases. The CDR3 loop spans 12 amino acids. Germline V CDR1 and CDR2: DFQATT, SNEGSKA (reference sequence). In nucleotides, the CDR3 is TGCAGTGCAGGACAGACCCAAGAGACCCAGTACTTC. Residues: CSAGQTQETQYF.

For the CDR3, the DNA is TGTGCCAGCACCGTAGGCGGGGCCGCCTACGAGCAGTACTTC. Its translation is CASTVGGAAYEQYF. This chain uses TRBV7-9 with TRBJ2-7; D perhaps matches TRBD2 (6 bases). CDR1 is SEHNR and CDR2 is FQNEAQ in the germline V gene (reference sequence). CDR3 length equals 14 residues. V was shortened by 7 bases and J by 2 bases, with 15 bases between the two germline ends. The complete variable domain, with remaining parts taken from reference TRBV7-9 and TRBJ2-7, reads DTGVSQNPRHKITKRGQNVTFRCDPISEHNRLYWYRQTLGQGPEFLTYFQNEAQLEKSRLLSDRFSAERPKGSFSTLEIQRTEQGDSAMYLCASTVGGAAYEQYFGPGTRLTVT.

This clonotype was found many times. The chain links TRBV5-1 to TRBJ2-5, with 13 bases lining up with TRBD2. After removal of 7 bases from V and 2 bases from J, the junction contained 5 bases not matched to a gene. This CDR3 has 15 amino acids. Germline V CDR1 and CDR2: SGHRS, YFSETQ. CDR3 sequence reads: CASRLAGGGQETQYF. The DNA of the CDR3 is TGCGCCAGCCGACTAGCGGGAGGTGGTCAAGAGACCCAGTACTTC.

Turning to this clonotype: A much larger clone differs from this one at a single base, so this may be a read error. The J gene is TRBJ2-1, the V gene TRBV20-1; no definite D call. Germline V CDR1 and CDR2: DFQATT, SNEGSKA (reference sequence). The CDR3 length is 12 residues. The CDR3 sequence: CSARDNSNEPFF. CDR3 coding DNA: TGCAGTGCTAGAGATAACTCTAATGAGCCGTTCTTC.

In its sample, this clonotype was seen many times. This chain's CDR3 is CASSLGGLEQYF. The CDR3 DNA is TGCGCCAGCAGCTTGGGGGGACTCGAGCAGTACTTC. This chain links TRBV5-1 with TRBJ2-7, with D possibly TRBD2 on 6 matching bases. This CDR3 region has 12 residues. Trimming shortened V by 0 bases and J by 6 bases, and 7 bases separated the two germline ends. Germline V lookup: CDR1 SGHRS, CDR2 YFSETQ.

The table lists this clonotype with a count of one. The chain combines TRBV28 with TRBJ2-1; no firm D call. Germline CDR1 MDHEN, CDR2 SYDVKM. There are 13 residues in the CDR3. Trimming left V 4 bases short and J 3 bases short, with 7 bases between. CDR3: CASSSLGYNEQFF. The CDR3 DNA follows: TGTGCCAGCAGTTCTTTAGGCTACAATGAGCAGTTCTTC.

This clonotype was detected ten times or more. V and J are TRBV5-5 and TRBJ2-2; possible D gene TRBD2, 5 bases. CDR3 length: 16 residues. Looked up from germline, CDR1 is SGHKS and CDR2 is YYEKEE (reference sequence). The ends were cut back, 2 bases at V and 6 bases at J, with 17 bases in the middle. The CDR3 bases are TGTGCCAGCAGCTTCGCGGCGGTCGGGGTCCCCGGGGAGCTGTTTTTT. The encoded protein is CASSFAAVGVPGELFF. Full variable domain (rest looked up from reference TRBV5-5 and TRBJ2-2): DAGVTQSPTHLIKTRGQQVTLRCSPISGHKSVSWYQQVLGQGPQFIFQYYEKEERGRGNFPDRFSARQFPNYSSELNVNALLLGDSALYLCASSFAAVGVPGELFFGEGSRLTVL.

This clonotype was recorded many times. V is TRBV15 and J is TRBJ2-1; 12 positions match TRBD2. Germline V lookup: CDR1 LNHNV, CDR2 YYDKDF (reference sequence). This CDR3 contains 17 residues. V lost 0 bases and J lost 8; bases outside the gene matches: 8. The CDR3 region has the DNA TGTGCCACCAGCAGAGATCCACTAGCGGGAGGATTTGATGAGCAGTTCTTC. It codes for CATSRDPLAGGFDEQFF.

The CDR3 DNA reads TGCAGCTTATACCTAGCGGGACAGGTTGAGCAGTTCTTC. This translates into CSLYLAGQVEQFF. V is TRBV29-1 and J is TRBJ2-1, with D perhaps TRBD2 (9 bases). The CDR3 is 13 residues long. Germline CDR1 and CDR2: SQVTM and ANQGSEA. Between the trimmed V and J ends, which lost 8 bases and 9 bases, there was a span of 20 bases.

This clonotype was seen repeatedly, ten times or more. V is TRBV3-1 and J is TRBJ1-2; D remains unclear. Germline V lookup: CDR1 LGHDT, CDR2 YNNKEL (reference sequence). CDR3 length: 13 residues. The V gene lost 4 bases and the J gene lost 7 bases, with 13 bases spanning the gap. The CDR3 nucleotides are TGTGCCAGCAGCCGGACGGGTCGGGGTGGCTACACCTTC. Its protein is CASSRTGRGGYTF.

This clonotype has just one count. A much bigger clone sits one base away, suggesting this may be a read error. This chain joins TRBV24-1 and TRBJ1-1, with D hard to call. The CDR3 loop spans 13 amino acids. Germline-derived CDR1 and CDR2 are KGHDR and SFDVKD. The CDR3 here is CAPSDWGNTEAFF. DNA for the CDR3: TGTGCCCCCAGTGATTGGGGGAACACTGAAGCTTTCTTT.

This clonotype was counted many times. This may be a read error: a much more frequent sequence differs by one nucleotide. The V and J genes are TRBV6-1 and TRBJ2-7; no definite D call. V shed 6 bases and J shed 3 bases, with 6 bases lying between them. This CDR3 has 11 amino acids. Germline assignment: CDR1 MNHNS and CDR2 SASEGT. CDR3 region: CASRLNYEQYF. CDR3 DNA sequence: TGTGCCAGCAGATTAAACTACGAGCAGTACTTC.

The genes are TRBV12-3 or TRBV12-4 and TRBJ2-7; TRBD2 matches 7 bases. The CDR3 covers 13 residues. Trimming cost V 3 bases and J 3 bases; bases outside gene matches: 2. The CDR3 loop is CASSFLADYEQYF. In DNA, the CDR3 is TGTGCCAGCAGTTTCCTAGCGGACTACGAGCAGTACTTC.

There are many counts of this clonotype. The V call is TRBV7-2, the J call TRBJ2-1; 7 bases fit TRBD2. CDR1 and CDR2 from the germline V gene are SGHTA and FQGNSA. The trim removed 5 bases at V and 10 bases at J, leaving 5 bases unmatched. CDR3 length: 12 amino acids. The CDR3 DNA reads TGTGCCAGCAGCATACCACTAGCGGAGCAGTTCTTC. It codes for CASSIPLAEQFF.

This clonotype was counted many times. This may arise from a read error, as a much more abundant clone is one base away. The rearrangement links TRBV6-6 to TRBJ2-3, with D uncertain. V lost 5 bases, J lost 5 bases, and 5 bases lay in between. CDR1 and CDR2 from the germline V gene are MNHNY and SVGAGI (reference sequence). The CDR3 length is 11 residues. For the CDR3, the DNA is TGTGCCAGCAGTCACGTAGATACGCAGTATTTT. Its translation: CASSHVDTQYF.

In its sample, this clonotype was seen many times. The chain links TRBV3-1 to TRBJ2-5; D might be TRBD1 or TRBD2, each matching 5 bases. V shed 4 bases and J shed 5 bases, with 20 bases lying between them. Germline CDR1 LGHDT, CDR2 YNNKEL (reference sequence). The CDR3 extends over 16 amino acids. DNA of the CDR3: TGTGCCAGCAGCCCGAAAACGGGGCTAGAGGGGGAGACCCAGTACTTC. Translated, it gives CASSPKTGLEGETQYF.

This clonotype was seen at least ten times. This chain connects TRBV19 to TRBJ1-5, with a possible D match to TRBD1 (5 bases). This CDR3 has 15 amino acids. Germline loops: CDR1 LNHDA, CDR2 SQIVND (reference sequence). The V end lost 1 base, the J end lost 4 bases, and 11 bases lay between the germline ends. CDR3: CASSIGQGGNQPQHF. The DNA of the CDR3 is TGTGCCAGTAGTATAGGGCAGGGAGGAAATCAGCCCCAGCATTTT.

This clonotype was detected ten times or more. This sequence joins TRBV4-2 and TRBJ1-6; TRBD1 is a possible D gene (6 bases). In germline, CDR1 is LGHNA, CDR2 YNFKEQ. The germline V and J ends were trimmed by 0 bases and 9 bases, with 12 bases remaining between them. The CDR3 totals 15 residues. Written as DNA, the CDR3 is TGTGCCAGCAGCCAAGAGGCGGGGGCGAGTTCACCCCTCCACTTT. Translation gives CASSQEAGASSPLHF.

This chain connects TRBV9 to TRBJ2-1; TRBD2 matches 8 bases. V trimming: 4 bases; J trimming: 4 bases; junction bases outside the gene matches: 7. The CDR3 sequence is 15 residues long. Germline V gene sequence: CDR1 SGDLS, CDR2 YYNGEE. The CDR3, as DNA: TGTGCCAGCAGCCCTCGGGTAGCGGGATACAATGAGCAGTTCTTC. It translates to CASSPRVAGYNEQFF.